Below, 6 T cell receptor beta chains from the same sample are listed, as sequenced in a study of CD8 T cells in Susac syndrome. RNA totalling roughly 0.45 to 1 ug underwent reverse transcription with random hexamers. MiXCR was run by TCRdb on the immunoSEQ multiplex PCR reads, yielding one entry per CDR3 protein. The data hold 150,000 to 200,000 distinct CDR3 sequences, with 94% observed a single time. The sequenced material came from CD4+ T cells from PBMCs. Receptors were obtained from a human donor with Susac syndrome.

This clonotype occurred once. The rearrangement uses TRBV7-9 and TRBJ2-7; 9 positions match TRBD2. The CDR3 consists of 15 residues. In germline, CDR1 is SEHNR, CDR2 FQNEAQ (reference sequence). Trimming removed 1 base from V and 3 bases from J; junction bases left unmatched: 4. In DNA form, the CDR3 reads TGTGCCAGCAGCTTAGGAAATAGCGGGGGCTACGAGCAGTACTTC. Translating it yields CASSLGNSGGYEQYF.

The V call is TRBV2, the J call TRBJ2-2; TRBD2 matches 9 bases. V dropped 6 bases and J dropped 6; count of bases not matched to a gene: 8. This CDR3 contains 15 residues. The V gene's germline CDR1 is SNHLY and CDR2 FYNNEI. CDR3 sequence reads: CASRPSGEVAGELFF. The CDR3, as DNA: TGTGCCAGCAGACCTAGCGGGGAAGTCGCCGGGGAGCTGTTTTTT. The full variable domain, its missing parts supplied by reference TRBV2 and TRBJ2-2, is EPEVTQTPSHQVTQMGQEVILRCVPISNHLYFYWYRQILGQKVEFLVSFYNNEISEKSEIFDDQFSVERPDGSNFTLKIRSTKLEDSAMYFCASRPSGEVAGELFFGEGSRLTVL.

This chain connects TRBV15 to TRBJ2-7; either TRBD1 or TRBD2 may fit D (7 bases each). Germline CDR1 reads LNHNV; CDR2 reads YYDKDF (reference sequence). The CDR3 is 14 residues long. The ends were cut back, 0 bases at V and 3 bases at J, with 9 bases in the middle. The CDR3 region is CATSRDRGGYEQYF. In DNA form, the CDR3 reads TGTGCCACCAGCAGAGACAGGGGGGGCTACGAGCAGTACTTC. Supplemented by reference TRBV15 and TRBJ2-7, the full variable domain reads DAMVIQNPRYQVTQFGKPVTLSCSQTLNHNVMYWYQQKSSQAPKLLFHYYDKDFNNEADTPDNFQSRRPNTSFCFLDIRSPGLGDTAMYLCATSRDRGGYEQYFGPGTRLTVT.

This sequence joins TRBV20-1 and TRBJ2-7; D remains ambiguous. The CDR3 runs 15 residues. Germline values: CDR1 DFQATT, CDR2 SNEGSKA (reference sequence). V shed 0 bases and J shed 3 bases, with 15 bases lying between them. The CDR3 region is CSARDLDTKNYEQYF. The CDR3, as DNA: TGCAGTGCTAGAGATCTTGATACAAAAAACTACGAGCAGTACTTC.

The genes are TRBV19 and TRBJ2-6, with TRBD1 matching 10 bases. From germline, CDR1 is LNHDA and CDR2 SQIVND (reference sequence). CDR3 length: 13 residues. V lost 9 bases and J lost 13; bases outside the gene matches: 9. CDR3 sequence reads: CASTDRGLWVLTF. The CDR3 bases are TGTGCCAGCACAGACAGGGGGCTATGGGTCCTGACTTTC.

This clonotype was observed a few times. The DNA for the CDR3 is TGTGCCAGCAGTTTAGCAGGGGGGAATTCACCCCTCCACTTT. It yields the protein CASSLAGGNSPLHF. The J gene is TRBJ1-6, the V gene TRBV12-3 or TRBV12-4, with D possibly being TRBD1 (6 bases). This CDR3 has 14 amino acids. The V and J ends lost 0 bases and 7 bases respectively, with 7 bases between them.